This T cell receptor beta chain was documented in a study of T-cell reconstitution after alpha-beta-depleted transplantation in children. This clonotype was seen a few times. The CDR3 runs to 15 residues. Trimming removed 2 bases at V and 1 base at J, with 8 bases between. The germline V gene has CDR1 LGHDT and CDR2 YNNKEL (reference sequence). Unique molecular identifiers were used to barcode this TCRbeta library. TCRdb recomputed calls from the PCR reads with MiXCR, one row per CDR3 protein. The sample records roughly 300,000 distinct CDR3 sequences, about 9.3% being singletons. The gene calls are TRBV3-1 and TRBJ2-2, with D unclear. The receptor was isolated from a human donor who donated a stem cell graft to a child with acute lymphoblastic leukemia. The specimen was PBMCs from the stem cell graft donor, collected from the stem cell graft. CDR3 loop: CASSQPRLNTGELFF. The CDR3 DNA is TGTGCCAGCAGCCAACCGCGGTTGAACACCGGGGAGCTGTTTTTT.